This TCR beta chain comes out of a study of blood T cell repertoires in COVID-19. Study details: Samples of COVID-19 (acute and convalescent) were obtained from the United States, Italy and Spain. In each case, the material was cDNA or gDNA derived from T cells, B-cell-depleted T cells, or PBMCs.

In the original workflow: Reference gene primer amplification yielded estimated nucleated cell counts. Only in-frame clones appear in the TCRdb table, and some are missing; sequencing was by immunoSEQ multiplex PCR. That table supplies the V and J calls and clone size; D and trimming were determined from the DNA. The repertoire has 250,000 to 400,000 clones, 88% of them found once; the top ten carry 1.5% to 2%. Enrolled during active infection, Seattle patients were then followed longitudinally. Sample: peripheral blood. The source is a woman younger than 45 with COVID-19, enrolled during active disease.

CDR3 sequence (DNA): TGTGCCAGCACGACAGACTTTAATGAAAAACTGTTTTTT. Its protein is CASTTDFNEKLFF. The chain employs TRBV2 and TRBJ1-4, with D perhaps TRBD1 (5 bases). Germline CDR1 SNHLY, CDR2 FYNNEI. The CDR3 totals 13 residues. Trimming left V 7 bases short and J 4 bases short, with 10 bases between. Looking up the rest from reference TRBV2 and TRBJ1-4 gives the full variable domain: EPEVTQTPSHQVTQMGQEVILRCVPISNHLYFYWYRQILGQKVEFLVSFYNNEISEKSEIFDDQFSVERPDGSNFTLKIRSTKLEDSAMYFCASTTDFNEKLFFGSGTQLSVL.